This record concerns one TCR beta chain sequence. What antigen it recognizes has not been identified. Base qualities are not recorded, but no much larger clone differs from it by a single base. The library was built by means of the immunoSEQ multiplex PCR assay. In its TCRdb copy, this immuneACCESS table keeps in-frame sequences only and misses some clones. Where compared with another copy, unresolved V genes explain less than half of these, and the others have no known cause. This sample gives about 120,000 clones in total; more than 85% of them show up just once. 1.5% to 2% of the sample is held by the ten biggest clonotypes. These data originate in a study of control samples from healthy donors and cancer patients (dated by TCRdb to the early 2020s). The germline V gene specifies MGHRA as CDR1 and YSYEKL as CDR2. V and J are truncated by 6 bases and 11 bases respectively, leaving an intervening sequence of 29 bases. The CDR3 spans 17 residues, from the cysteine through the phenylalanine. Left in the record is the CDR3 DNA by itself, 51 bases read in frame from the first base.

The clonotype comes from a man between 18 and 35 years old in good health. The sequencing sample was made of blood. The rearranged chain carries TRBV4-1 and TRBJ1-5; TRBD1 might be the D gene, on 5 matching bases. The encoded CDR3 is CASSRSTPGPRFPTQHF. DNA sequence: TGCGCCAGCAGTCGAAGTACCCCGGGACCCAGGTTTCCGACCCAGCATTTT.